The 31 T cell receptor beta chains below come from one sample, sequenced in a study of CXCR3-negative and CXCR3-positive naive CD8 T cells. cDNA libraries for TRB were generated by 5' RACE incorporating UMI labels. TCRdb re-called the 5' RACE reads and shows each CDR3 protein once, DNA omitted. The sample includes 150,000 to 180,000 distinct CDR3 sequences. Their antigens remain unidentified. Study findings and constraints: When CXCR3-positive naive cells were set against CXCR3-negative naive cells, the former had more hydrophobic TRB CDR3s.

The sample taken for sequencing was naive CXCR3+ CD8+ T cells from blood. Subset specified: CD45RO-CCR7+CD27+CD95- naive CD8+ T cells expressing CXCR3 (TNR3+). These receptors all stem from a human donor in good health. Some clones in this sample may be carry-over from other donors' samples.

V usage is TRBV29-1 and J usage is TRBJ1-1. Germline V gene lookup returns CDR1 SQVTM and CDR2 ANQGSEA. This CDR3 has 13 residues. The CDR3 loop is CSPISIMNTEAFF.

The chain employs TRBV7-8 and TRBJ2-7; TCRdb gives TRBD1 as the D gene, but with no DNA this cannot be confirmed. Germline CDR1 reads SGHVS; CDR2 reads FQNEAQ. The CDR3 loop spans 13 amino acids. This CDR3 is CASSLDRVWEQYF.

The chain employs TRBV10-3 and TRBJ2-5. CDR1 is ENHRY and CDR2 is SYGVKD in the germline V gene. The CDR3 length is 12 residues. The CDR3 reads CAISPTQETQYF.

The CDR3 loop is CASSPLVANLAFDNEQFF. The V and J genes are TRBV7-9 and TRBJ2-1; TCRdb calls TRBD1, which cannot be checked without DNA. Germline V gives CDR1 SEHNR, CDR2 FQNEAQ (reference sequence). CDR3 size: 18 residues.

The rearrangement uses TRBV7-9 and TRBJ2-5; checking the TCRdb D call of TRBD2 is not possible without DNA. The CDR3 contains 15 residues. The germline V gene encodes CDR1 SEHNR and CDR2 FQNEAQ (reference sequence). CDR3: CASSSQRDRQETQYF.

The chain links TRBV29-1 to TRBJ2-7. The CDR3 totals 12 residues. Germline V gene lookup returns CDR1 SQVTM and CDR2 ANQGSEA. The CDR3 spells CSVETGPYEQYF.

The genes are TRBV28 and TRBJ2-2; TCRdb's D gene call, TRBD1, goes unchecked for lack of DNA. This CDR3 has 15 residues. The germline V gene encodes CDR1 MDHEN and CDR2 SYDVKM. The CDR3 reads CASSFPPLRTGELFF.

J is TRBJ2-3 and V is TRBV5-1; TCRdb selects TRBD1, and the lack of DNA leaves this call unchecked. The CDR3 loop spans 16 amino acids. The germline CDR1 and CDR2 sequences are SGHRS and YFSETQ. This CDR3 is CASSLANAGGTDTQYF.

The gene calls are TRBV27 and TRBJ2-1; TCRdb returns TRBD2, unconfirmable since there is no DNA. This CDR3 has 16 amino acids. Germline CDR1 reads MNHEY; CDR2 reads SMNVEV (reference sequence). This CDR3 is CASRLLAGASYNEQFF.

This sequence joins TRBV6-2 or TRBV6-3 and TRBJ2-1; there is no DNA to check the TCRdb D call of TRBD2. The CDR3 consists of 12 residues. CDR1 is MNHEY and CDR2 is SVGEGT in the germline V gene. The CDR3 here is CASSYPRDRLFF.

This sequence joins TRBV27 and TRBJ2-3; with no DNA, the TCRdb D assignment of TRBD2 cannot be verified. The CDR3 has 16 residues. CDR1 and CDR2 from the germline V gene are MNHEY and SMNVEV (reference sequence). CDR3 sequence reads: CVSSAGLAPRTDTQYF.

The CDR3 spells CASSLVDRAYEQYF. The chain uses TRBV7-9 and TRBJ2-7; TCRdb gives TRBD1 as the D gene, but with no DNA this cannot be confirmed. Germline V gene lookup returns CDR1 SEHNR and CDR2 FQNEAQ (reference sequence). The CDR3 covers 14 residues.

V and J are TRBV7-2 and TRBJ2-1. Germline CDR1 is SGHTA and CDR2 is FQGNSA. The CDR3 consists of 13 residues. Here the CDR3 reads CASSSIMLNEQFF.

V usage is TRBV4-1 and J usage is TRBJ1-1; there is no DNA to check the TCRdb D call of TRBD1. Germline-derived CDR1 and CDR2 are MGHRA and YSYEKL. The length of the CDR3 is 15 residues. CDR3 residues: CASSQDRGLNTEAFF.

The chain couples TRBV2 to TRBJ2-1; TCRdb lists TRBD2, though no DNA is available to test this call. The CDR3 contains 15 residues. CDR1 and CDR2 (germline): SNHLY, FYNNEI. The CDR3 reads CASSELTSGHNEQFF.

V is TRBV28 and J is TRBJ2-3. The CDR3 covers 14 residues. CDR1 is MDHEN, CDR2 SYDVKM, per germline. CDR3 loop: CASSSSTSTDTQYF.

The chain joins TRBV20-1 to TRBJ1-5; the TCRdb call, TRBD1, lacks DNA for checking. Germline loops: CDR1 DFQATT, CDR2 SNEGSKA (reference sequence). The CDR3 contains 13 residues. CDR3 protein: CSAYGTVSQPQHF.

The chain combines TRBV5-1 with TRBJ2-5; lacking DNA, the TRBD1 call made by TCRdb goes unchecked. CDR1 and CDR2 from the germline V gene are SGHRS and YFSETQ. The CDR3 totals 14 residues. The CDR3 loop reads CASSQGQGAETQYF. Full variable domain (remainder filled in from reference TRBV5-1 and TRBJ2-5): KAGVTQTPRYLIKTRGQQVTLSCSPISGHRSVSWYQQTPGQGLQFLFEYFSETQRNKGNFPGRFSGRQFSNSRSEMNVSTLELGDSALYLCASSQGQGAETQYFGPGTRLLVL.

The chain employs TRBV7-9 and TRBJ2-3; TCRdb's D call of TRBD1 is untestable without DNA. The CDR3 loop spans 15 amino acids. Germline assignment: CDR1 SEHNR and CDR2 FQNEAQ (reference sequence). CDR3 protein: CASSPIGAVGHTQYF.

The chain has TRBV6-6 and TRBJ2-4; the D call from TCRdb, TRBD2, cannot be confirmed without DNA. Germline V CDR1 and CDR2: MNHNY, SVGAGI (reference sequence). The CDR3 runs 21 residues. CDR3 loop: CASSYSPSPGLAGVAKNIQYF.

V is TRBV7-9 and J is TRBJ2-5; lacking DNA, the TRBD1 call made by TCRdb goes unchecked. Germline V CDR1 and CDR2: SEHNR, FQNEAQ (reference sequence). The CDR3 extends over 15 amino acids. This CDR3 reads CASSSGTEEQETQYF.

V usage is TRBV27 and J usage is TRBJ2-2; without DNA, the TCRdb call of TRBD1 cannot be checked. CDR1 is MNHEY and CDR2 is SMNVEV in the germline V gene (reference sequence). The CDR3 has 14 residues. CDR3 protein: CASSTMSSTGELFF.

V gene TRBV10-3 combines with J gene TRBJ2-7; TCRdb outputs TRBD1, but without DNA this stays unchecked. This CDR3 contains 14 residues. Germline V gene data show CDR1 as ENHRY and CDR2 as SYGVKD. This chain's CDR3 is CAISELGVVYEQYF.

This CDR3 reads CASSFMFGGRDPINEQFF. The genes are TRBV13 and TRBJ2-1; the TCRdb call, TRBD2, lacks DNA for checking. This CDR3 spans 18 amino acids. Looked up from germline, CDR1 is PRHDT and CDR2 is FYEKMQ (reference sequence).

The CDR3 loop is CATSARDRAYEQYF. The chain combines TRBV24-1 with TRBJ2-7; TCRdb returns TRBD1, unconfirmable since there is no DNA. Germline V gives CDR1 KGHDR, CDR2 SFDVKD. This CDR3 has 14 residues.

V usage is TRBV6-5 and J usage is TRBJ2-7; TCRdb designates TRBD2, a call that cannot be tested without DNA. Per germline, CDR1 MNHEY and CDR2 SVGAGI. CDR3 length: 15 residues. This CDR3 reads CASSPLAGGWHEQYF.

The CDR3 reads CASSQGPKAFF. J is TRBJ1-1 and V is TRBV4-3; TCRdb names TRBD1, which stays unverified in the absence of DNA. The germline V gene encodes CDR1 LGHNA and CDR2 YSLEER. The CDR3 contains 11 residues.

This chain uses TRBV6-6 with TRBJ2-1; TCRdb calls TRBD1, which cannot be checked without DNA. This CDR3 has 13 residues. The germline V gene encodes CDR1 MNHNY and CDR2 SVGAGI (reference sequence). The chain's CDR3 is CASSYYRGTEQFF.

This rearrangement joins TRBV20-1 to TRBJ1-2; TCRdb lists TRBD1, though no DNA is available to test this call. Looked up from germline, CDR1 is DFQATT and CDR2 is SNEGSKA (reference sequence). The CDR3 is 15 amino acids. The CDR3 region is CSARAGGTGWHGYTF.

The chain couples TRBV5-6 to TRBJ2-7. The CDR3 has 14 residues. From germline, CDR1 is SGHDT and CDR2 YYEEEE. The CDR3 here is CASSLGTTITEQYF.

The genes are TRBV28 and TRBJ2-6. This CDR3 comprises 15 residues. In germline, CDR1 is MDHEN, CDR2 SYDVKM. CDR3 in amino acids: CASNPDSSGANVLTF.